These 18 T cell receptor beta chains came from one sample sequenced in a study of shared clonotypes between healthy human individuals (dated by TCRdb to the early 2020s). Library prep was done by the immunoSEQ multiplex PCR assay. TCRdb took this table from immuneACCESS and kept in-frame rearrangements with V and J called. Such tables lack part of the clones; where checked against another copy, unresolved V genes explain under half of the gap, and the rest is unexplained. This sample gives roughly 2.2 million clones in total; 85% to 95% of them show up just once. 0.39% of the sample is in the top ten clones. Sequencing was performed on naive CD4+ T cells from PBMCs. Taken with the paper, the label for cell subset or site translates to: CD45RA+ positively selected. The receptors come from a man younger than 35 in good health. Some clones in this sample may be carry-over from other donors' samples.

The chain combines TRBV7-3 with TRBJ2-6, with D uncertain. Germline V CDR1 and CDR2: SGHTA, FQGTGA. The V gene lost 1 base and the J gene lost 1 base, with 2 bases spanning the gap. The CDR3 loop spans 14 amino acids. CDR3 loop: CASSLKSGANVLTF. Written as DNA, the CDR3 is TGTGCCAGCAGCTTAAAATCTGGGGCCAACGTCCTGACTTTC.

Turning to this clone: Mismatch with germline at one junction end may stem from a read error. This sequence joins TRBV2 and TRBJ2-7; D may correspond to TRBD1 or TRBD2 (6 bases each). The CDR3 contains 12 residues. Germline V gives CDR1 SNHLY, CDR2 FYNNEI. In DNA, the CDR3 is TGTGCCAGCACTCCGACGGGGGCAGGGGCAAACTTC. Translated, it gives CASTPTGAGANF.

With respect to this clone: This specimen includes other DNA sequences encoding the same CDR3. The chain recombines TRBV5-1 with TRBJ2-5; 8 bases are a match to TRBD1. The ends lost 2 bases at V and 4 bases at J; junction bases unmatched: 1. The germline V gene encodes CDR1 SGHRS and CDR2 YFSETQ. This CDR3 is 13 amino acids long. CDR3 bases: TGCGCCAGCAGCTTTACAGGGGGAGAGACCCAGTACTTC. It translates to CASSFTGGETQYF.

The chain recombines TRBV4-2 with TRBJ2-1; 10 bases agree with TRBD2. Per the germline V gene, CDR1 is LGHNA and CDR2 is YNFKEQ. This CDR3 is 17 amino acids long. V lost 5 bases to trimming and J lost 2 bases; unmatched junction nucleotides: 9. The CDR3 coding sequence is TGTGCCAGCAGCACGCCTAGCGGGAGTACCGCCTACAATGAGCAGTTCTTC. It is translated as CASSTPSGSTAYNEQFF.

This sequence joins TRBV5-1 and TRBJ2-1; D may be TRBD2 (6 bases). V gave up 0 bases and J gave up 3 bases, with 13 bases separating them. Germline loops: CDR1 SGHRS, CDR2 YFSETQ. There are 16 residues in the CDR3. Here the CDR3 reads CASSLAPSEGYNEQFF. The CDR3 DNA is TGCGCCAGCAGCTTGGCCCCTAGCGAGGGCTACAATGAGCAGTTCTTC.

The V call is TRBV11-3, the J call TRBJ2-1; 11 nucleotides match TRBD2. The germline CDR1 and CDR2 sequences are SGHNT and YENEEA. V gave up 4 bases and J gave up 2 bases; unmatched junction bases: 1. The CDR3 runs 15 residues. The CDR3 loop is CASSSLAGAYNEQFF. In DNA form, the CDR3 reads TGTGCCAGCAGCTCACTAGCGGGAGCCTACAATGAGCAGTTCTTC. Filled out from reference TRBV11-3 and TRBJ2-1, the complete variable domain reads EAGVVQSPRYKIIEKKQPVAFWCNPISGHNTLYWYLQNLGQGPELLIRYENEEAVDDSQLPKDRFSAERLKGVDSTLKIQPAELGDSAVYLCASSSLAGAYNEQFFGPGTRLTVL.

Written as DNA, the CDR3 is TGTGCCAGTGGGACTAGCGGGATACAAGAGACCCAGTACTTC. The encoded protein is CASGTSGIQETQYF. This chain connects TRBV28 to TRBJ2-5, with 13 bases identical to TRBD2. This CDR3 has 14 residues. Germline assignment: CDR1 MDHEN and CDR2 SYDVKM. Trimming at V came to 9 bases and at J to 2 bases, leaving 3 bases not matched to a gene.

The chain links TRBV9 to TRBJ2-1; the match to TRBD2 covers 12 bases. CDR3 length: 14 amino acids. Germline lookup yields CDR1 SGDLS and CDR2 YYNGEE. V was pared by 0 bases and J by 14 bases, with 6 bases of the junction left unmatched. Written as DNA, the CDR3 is TGTGCCAGCAGCGTAGGACTAGCGGGAGCTTCGGAGTTCTTC. Protein sequence: CASSVGLAGASEFF. The whole variable domain, remainder taken from reference TRBV9 and TRBJ2-1, is DSGVTQTPKHLITATGQRVTLRCSPRSGDLSVYWYQQSLDQGLQFLIQYYNGEERAKGNILERFSAQQFPDLHSELNLSSLELGDSALYFCASSVGLAGASEFFGPGTRLTVL.

The J gene is TRBJ1-2, the V gene TRBV19, with unresolved D. Germline CDR1 is LNHDA and CDR2 is SQIVND (reference sequence). Trimming left V 1 base short and J 2 bases short, with 8 bases between. The CDR3 totals 14 residues. The CDR3: CASSIGRRNYGYTF. CDR3 DNA sequence: TGTGCCAGTAGTATAGGGAGACGGAACTATGGCTACACCTTC. Using reference TRBV19 and TRBJ1-2 for the parts outside the CDR3, the full variable domain is DGGITQSPKYLFRKEGQNVTLSCEQNLNHDAMYWYRQDPGQGLRLIYYSQIVNDFQKGDIAEGYSVSREKKESFPLTVTSAQKNPTAFYLCASSIGRRNYGYTFGSGTRLTVV.

The chain has TRBV6-5 and TRBJ2-7; D might be TRBD2 (5 bases). CDR3 size: 14 residues. Germline-derived CDR1 and CDR2 are MNHEY and SVGAGI. V gave up 4 bases and J gave up 7 bases, with 17 bases separating them. The CDR3 DNA sequence: TGTGCCAGCAGTTCATTAAACACCCGAGGGGAGCAGTACTTC. This sequence encodes CASSSLNTRGEQYF.

This clone occurred once. V usage is TRBV11-1 and J usage is TRBJ2-1; D is ambiguous. The length of the CDR3 is 13 residues. Germline CDR1 and CDR2: SGHAT and FQDESV (reference sequence). Deletions cut 1 base from V and 8 bases from J, with 9 bases between. In DNA, the CDR3 is TGTGCCAGCAGCTTAGGGCTTCGCGATGAGCAGTTCTTC. Encoded protein: CASSLGLRDEQFF.

This clone has a single count. The chain couples TRBV28 to TRBJ1-5, with D tentatively TRBD1 (6 bases). V dropped 7 bases and J dropped 5 bases, with 15 bases sitting between them. This CDR3 comprises 14 residues. CDR1 is MDHEN and CDR2 is SYDVKM in the germline V gene. CDR3 protein: CASTITGHHQPQHF. For the CDR3, the DNA is TGTGCCAGCACAATTACGGGACACCATCAGCCCCAGCATTTT.

The rearrangement uses TRBV6-1 and TRBJ2-5; D unresolved. V shed 2 bases and J shed 2 bases, with 12 bases lying between them. The germline gives CDR1 MNHNS, CDR2 SASEGT. The CDR3 runs to 15 residues. The CDR3 DNA reads TGTGCCAGCAGTGAACCCCGTGGCTTACAAGAGACCCAGTACTTC. Translating gives CASSEPRGLQETQYF.

The chain carries TRBV25-1 and TRBJ1-1, with unresolved D. The CDR3 extends over 13 amino acids. V shed 5 bases and J shed 11 bases, with 18 bases lying between them. Looked up from germline, CDR1 is MGHDK and CDR2 is SYGVNS. CDR3 protein: CASSRQSSVTAFF. CDR3 nucleotides: TGTGCCAGCAGTAGGCAGAGCTCCGTGACCGCTTTCTTT. The full variable domain, rest sourced from reference TRBV25-1 and TRBJ1-1, is EADIYQTPRYLVIGTGKKITLECSQTMGHDKMYWYQQDPGMELHLIHYSYGVNSTEKGDLSSESTVSRIRTEHFPLTLESARPSHTSQYLCASSRQSSVTAFFGQGTRLTVV.

This clone is a singleton in its sample. The chain joins TRBV19 to TRBJ2-2, with 7 bases lining up with TRBD1. CDR1 and CDR2 (germline): LNHDA, SQIVND (reference sequence). The V segment lost 6 bases and the J segment 4 bases; nucleotides outside the gene matches: 11. The CDR3 runs 16 residues. For the CDR3, the DNA is TGTGCCAGTAGCATCGGGGACAGTACTTTCACCGGGGAGCTGTTTTTT. Translating it yields CASSIGDSTFTGELFF.

The chain joins TRBV29-1 to TRBJ2-3; TRBD2 matches at 8 bases. In germline, CDR1 is SQVTM, CDR2 ANQGSEA. CDR3 length: 13 amino acids. The V segment lost 7 bases and the J segment 4 bases; nucleotides outside the gene matches: 7. As DNA, the CDR3 is TGCAGCGGAGGAGGACTAGCTCCAGATACGCAGTATTTT. Translating gives CSGGGLAPDTQYF.

As for this clone: This sample includes further DNA sequences coding for the same CDR3. The CDR3 is CASSVEGHSGPQHF. The CDR3 DNA reads TGTGCCAGCAGCGTAGAAGGCCATTCGGGGCCCCAGCATTTT. The rearrangement links TRBV9 to TRBJ1-5, with D hard to call. The CDR3 contains 14 residues. The V and J ends lost 0 bases and 9 bases respectively, with 13 bases between them. Per germline, CDR1 SGDLS and CDR2 YYNGEE.

The gene calls are TRBV6-1 and TRBJ1-1; D remains unclear. The germline gives CDR1 MNHNS, CDR2 SASEGT. This CDR3 is 13 amino acids long. V shed 3 bases and J shed 8 bases, with 13 bases lying between them. The CDR3 spells CASSDGPEREAFF. The CDR3 nucleotides are TGTGCCAGCAGTGACGGCCCGGAGAGAGAAGCTTTCTTT.